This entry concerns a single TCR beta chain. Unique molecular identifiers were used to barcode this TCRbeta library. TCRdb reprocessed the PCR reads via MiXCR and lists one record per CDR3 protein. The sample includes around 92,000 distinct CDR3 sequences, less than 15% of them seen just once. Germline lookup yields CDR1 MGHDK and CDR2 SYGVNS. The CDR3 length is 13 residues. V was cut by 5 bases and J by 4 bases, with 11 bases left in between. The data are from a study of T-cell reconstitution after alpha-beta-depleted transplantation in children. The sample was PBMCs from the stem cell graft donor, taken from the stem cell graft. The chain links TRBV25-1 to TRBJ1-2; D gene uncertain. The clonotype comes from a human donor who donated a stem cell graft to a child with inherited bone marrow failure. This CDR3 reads CASSKSGVYGYTF. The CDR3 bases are TGTGCCAGCAGTAAGAGCGGCGTCTATGGCTACACCTTC.